A selection of T cell receptor beta chains follows, all from one sample in a study of regulatory T cells in long-lasting Graves disease. TCRdb reanalysed the multiplex PCR reads using MiXCR and keeps one entry per CDR3 protein. This sample carries a few hundred thousand distinct CDR3 sequences, approximately 16% of them seen once, and the ten largest clones take 22%. Sequences were derived from peripheral blood mononuclear cells (PBMCs), sampled at new diagnosis, from a patient treated with antithyroid drugs. Receptors were obtained from a female donor with Graves disease. Each CDR3 is given with its conserved first and last residue. The D gene is left open where the match is weak. The size field is filled for only some rows; it gives once, few, many or a size class.

d_call: TRBD1
clone_size: many
j_call: TRBJ1-6
v_call: TRBV6-1
cdr3_aa: CASRFGTGLTPLHF
cdr3_nt: TGTGCCAGCAGGTTCGGGACAGGGTTAACACCCCTCCACTTT

d_call: NA
clone_size: few
j_call: TRBJ2-3
v_call: TRBV6-5
cdr3_aa: CASSYSWGTQYF
cdr3_nt: TGTGCCAGCAGTTACTCCTGGGGTACGCAGTATTTT

d_call: TRBD1
clone_size: many
j_call: TRBJ1-1
v_call: TRBV7-7
cdr3_aa: CAVGDRGATEAFF
cdr3_nt: TGTGCTGTAGGGGACAGGGGGGCCACTGAAGCTTTCTTT

d_call: TRBD1
clone_size: many
j_call: TRBJ2-5
v_call: TRBV24-1
cdr3_aa: CATSDYGTGDQETQYF
cdr3_nt: TGTGCCACCAGTGATTACGGGACAGGGGACCAAGAGACCCAGTACTTC

d_call: NA
clone_size: many
j_call: TRBJ2-6
v_call: TRBV19
cdr3_aa: CASSVAGMGSGANVLTF
cdr3_nt: TGTGCCAGTAGTGTCGCGGGGATGGGCTCTGGGGCCAACGTCCTGACTTTC

d_call: NA
clone_size: many
j_call: TRBJ1-1
v_call: TRBV3-1
cdr3_aa: CASQGNGEAFF
cdr3_nt: TGTGCCAGCCAGGGGAACGGTGAAGCTTTCTTT

d_call: NA
clone_size: many
j_call: TRBJ1-1
v_call: TRBV25-1
cdr3_aa: CATSSQGVWTEAFF
cdr3_nt: TGTGCCACCTCCTCCCAGGGAGTTTGGACTGAAGCTTTCTTT

d_call: NA
clone_size: many
j_call: TRBJ2-1
v_call: TRBV20-1
cdr3_aa: CSAPDRGTEQFF
cdr3_nt: TGCAGTGCTCCTGATCGCGGGACTGAGCAGTTCTTC

d_call: NA
clone_size: NA
j_call: TRBJ1-6
v_call: TRBV27
cdr3_aa: CASRGTGHSPLHF
cdr3_nt: TGTGCCAGCAGAGGGACGGGGCATTCACCCCTCCACTTT

d_call: TRBD2
clone_size: NA
j_call: TRBJ2-1
v_call: TRBV19
cdr3_aa: CASKIAGETYNEQFF
cdr3_nt: TGTGCCAGTAAGATAGCGGGAGAGACTTACAATGAGCAGTTCTTC

d_call: TRBD1
clone_size: NA
j_call: TRBJ2-3
v_call: TRBV4-1
cdr3_aa: CASSHPGTGRTDTQYF
cdr3_nt: TGCGCCAGCAGCCACCCCGGGACAGGGAGAACAGATACGCAGTATTTT

d_call: TRBD1
clone_size: NA
j_call: TRBJ1-5
v_call: TRBV6-2/TRBV6-3
cdr3_aa: CASSYGTGGEPQHF
cdr3_nt: TGTGCCAGCAGTTACGGGACAGGGGGCGAGCCCCAGCATTTT

d_call: TRBD1
clone_size: NA
j_call: TRBJ1-5
v_call: TRBV2
cdr3_aa: CASSGRPGTEDQPQHF
cdr3_nt: TGTGCCAGCAGTGGCCGCCCCGGGACAGAGGATCAGCCCCAGCATTTT

d_call: TRBD1
clone_size: many
j_call: TRBJ2-7
v_call: TRBV20-1
cdr3_aa: CSALLDRGNPYEQYF
cdr3_nt: TGCAGTGCTCTCCTTGACAGGGGGAACCCCTACGAGCAGTACTTC

d_call: NA
clone_size: many
j_call: TRBJ2-1
v_call: TRBV30
cdr3_aa: CACPRVAGQDEQFF
cdr3_nt: TGTGCCTGCCCTCGGGTAGCGGGACAGGATGAGCAGTTCTTC

d_call: TRBD2
clone_size: once
j_call: TRBJ2-7
v_call: TRBV27
cdr3_aa: CASSEGLAIAYEQYF
cdr3_nt: TGTGCCAGCAGCGAGGGACTAGCGATCGCCTACGAGCAGTACTTC

d_call: TRBD1
clone_size: many
j_call: TRBJ1-1
v_call: TRBV18
cdr3_aa: CASSNTGGTEAFF
cdr3_nt: TGTGCCAGCTCGAACACAGGGGGCACTGAAGCTTTCTTT

d_call: NA
clone_size: few
j_call: TRBJ2-7
v_call: TRBV15
cdr3_aa: CATSSHPGYEQYF
cdr3_nt: TGTGCCACCAGCAGCCACCCTGGCTACGAGCAGTACTTC

d_call: NA
clone_size: few
j_call: TRBJ1-2
v_call: TRBV20-1
cdr3_aa: CSPFAYGYTF
cdr3_nt: TGCAGCCCGTTCGCCTATGGCTACACCTTC

d_call: TRBD2
clone_size: many
j_call: TRBJ2-4
v_call: TRBV20-1
cdr3_aa: CSATSGEPGVLAKNIQYF
cdr3_nt: TGCAGTGCGACTAGCGGGGAACCTGGGGTACTAGCCAAAAACATTCAGTACTTC

d_call: NA
clone_size: many
j_call: TRBJ1-3
v_call: TRBV11-2
cdr3_aa: CASSFAASSSGNTIYF
cdr3_nt: TGTGCCAGCAGCTTCGCGGCTTCGAGCTCTGGAAACACCATATATTTT

d_call: TRBD2
clone_size: NA
j_call: TRBJ2-7
v_call: TRBV7-9
cdr3_aa: CASSLVRGLALHEQYF
cdr3_nt: TGTGCCAGCAGCTTAGTTCGGGGACTAGCACTCCACGAGCAGTACTTC